This TCR beta chain appears in the sequencing data of a study of cytomegalovirus exposure and HLA in healthy donors. Study findings and constraints: Prediction of most subjects' HLA-A and HLA-B alleles by TCR beta sequences was reportedly accurate.

The study sampled nominally healthy donors, though unrecorded immune exposures were likely. This CDR3 has 13 amino acids. Germline V gene data show CDR1 as KGHSH and CDR2 as LQKENI. V lost 8 bases and J lost 0, with 8 bases in between. In the case of this clone: Its antigen is not known.

The PCR ran on 60 Vbeta and 13 Jbeta primers. The repertoire was sequenced with immunoSEQ multiplex PCR; TCRdb's copy has only in-frame clones and lacks some. Recorded for this sample: around 120,000 clones. The chain recombines TRBV18 with TRBJ1-3; D gene uncertain. The clonotype was recovered from a man over 45 in good health and CMV-seronegative. The sequencing input was PBMCs. In DNA, the CDR3 is TGTGCCAGCGGGGAGAGCTCTGGAAACACCATATATTTT. It codes for CASGESSGNTIYF.